Here is one T cell receptor (beta chain) with its context. Negative isolation yielded CD4+ and CD8+ T cells, and FACS enriched TEMRA cells. Random hexamers were used to reverse transcribe an amount of about 0.45 to 1 ug RNA. One entry per CDR3 protein, called by TCRdb with MiXCR from the immunoSEQ multiplex PCR reads. The sample lists about 440,000 distinct CDR3 sequences, more than 80% occurring once. The sample comes from a study of CD8 T cells in Susac syndrome. This CDR3 comprises 13 residues. The trim removed 6 bases at V and 6 bases at J, leaving 3 bases unmatched. This rearrangement joins TRBV12-3 or TRBV12-4 to TRBJ2-2; 8 nucleotides match TRBD1. Material for sequencing was CD8+ T cells from PBMCs. The clonotype originates from a human donor with multiple sclerosis. CDR3 bases: TGTGCCAGCAGGGACAGGGATTCCGGGGAGCTGTTTTTT. Protein sequence: CASRDRDSGELFF.